These 6 T cell receptor beta chains were all obtained from the same sample, sequenced in a study of identical twins. In TCRdb, the 5' RACE reads were re-called with MiXCR into one record per CDR3 protein. This sample has about 570,000 distinct CDR3 sequences, with over 8.5% found just once. This same sample was also part of a study on yellow fever vaccine responses in identical twins.

Specimen: PBMCs. The receptors originated from a woman in her late teens or twenties in good health.

This clonotype was found many times. V and J are TRBV6-2 or TRBV6-3 and TRBJ1-5; D perhaps matches TRBD1 (5 bases). Trimming removed 8 bases from V and 6 bases from J, with 14 bases in between. CDR3 length: 13 residues. Germline V lookup: CDR1 MNHEY, CDR2 SVGEGT. Here the CDR3 DNA reads TGTGCCAGCGCTCGGGGGACGGGTCAGCCCCAGCATTTT. Its protein product is CASARGTGQPQHF.

This clonotype occurred many times. The chain combines TRBV9 with TRBJ2-1; D is undetermined. The germline gives CDR1 SGDLS, CDR2 YYNGEE. V was shortened by 4 bases and J by 6 bases, with 14 bases between the two germline ends. This CDR3 is 14 amino acids long. The CDR3 DNA sequence: TGTGCCAGCAGCACACAAGGATTACTCAATGAGCAGTTCTTC. Its translation is CASSTQGLLNEQFF.

The rearrangement joins TRBV7-6 to TRBJ2-7; TRBD2 matches 7 bases. The CDR3 spans 15 residues. Looked up from germline, CDR1 is SGHVS and CDR2 is FNYEAQ. Unmatched junction bases numbered 9, after V lost 5 bases and J lost 2 bases. DNA of the CDR3: TGTGCCAGCAGCGCAGGCGCTAGCGGAACCTACGAGCAGTACTTC. This sequence encodes CASSAGASGTYEQYF.

This chain links TRBV29-1 with TRBJ2-1; D is perhaps TRBD2 (5 bases). V was clipped by 6 bases and J by 6 bases, with 21 bases between them. Germline V CDR1 and CDR2: SQVTM, ANQGSEA. The CDR3 contains 15 residues. CDR3 amino acids: CSVAPSGSGGNEQFF. The CDR3 nucleotides are TGCAGCGTCGCCCCTTCGGGGAGCGGTGGCAATGAGCAGTTCTTC.

This clonotype was observed many times. The rearrangement joins TRBV12-3 or TRBV12-4 to TRBJ2-5; 12 bases line up with TRBD1. This CDR3 contains 15 residues. V lost 6 bases and J lost 5; bases outside the gene matches: 7. CDR3 amino acids: CASRGPGTGGETQYF. The CDR3 DNA follows: TGTGCCAGCAGGGGACCAGGGACAGGGGGCGAGACCCAGTACTTC.

The chain couples TRBV24-1 to TRBJ2-7; D perhaps matches TRBD2 (5 bases). Looked up from germline, CDR1 is KGHDR and CDR2 is SFDVKD. This CDR3 has 15 residues. V gave up 2 bases and J gave up 0 bases, with 10 bases separating them. CDR3 sequence: CATSDSGISSYEQYF. In DNA form, the CDR3 reads TGTGCCACCAGTGATTCCGGGATAAGCTCCTACGAGCAGTACTTC.